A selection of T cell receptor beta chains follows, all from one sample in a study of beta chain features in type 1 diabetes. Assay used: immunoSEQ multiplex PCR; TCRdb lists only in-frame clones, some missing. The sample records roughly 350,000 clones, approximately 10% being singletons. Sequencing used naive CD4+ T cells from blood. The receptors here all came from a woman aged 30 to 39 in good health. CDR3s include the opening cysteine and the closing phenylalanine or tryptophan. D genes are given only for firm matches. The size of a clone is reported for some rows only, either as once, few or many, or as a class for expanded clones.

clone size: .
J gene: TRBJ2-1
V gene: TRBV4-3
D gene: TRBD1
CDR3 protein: CASSQEGRGLQFF
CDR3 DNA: TGCGCCAGCAGCCAAGAAGGCAGGGGGCTTCAGTTCTTC

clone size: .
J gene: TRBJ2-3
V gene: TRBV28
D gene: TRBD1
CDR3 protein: CASSLPDRGRDTQYF
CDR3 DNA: TGTGCCAGCAGTTTACCGGACAGGGGCAGAGATACGCAGTATTTT

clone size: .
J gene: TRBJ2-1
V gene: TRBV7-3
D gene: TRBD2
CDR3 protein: CASSRQRDSYNEQFF
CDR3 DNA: TGTGCCAGCAGCCGCCAGCGGGACTCCTACAATGAGCAGTTCTTC

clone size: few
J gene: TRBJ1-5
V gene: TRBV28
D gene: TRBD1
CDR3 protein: CASSLGLRDSGVIGRGSEPQHF
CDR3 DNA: TGTGCCAGCAGTTTGGGACTCCGGGACAGTGGCGTTATCGGGCGAGGTTCTGAGCCCCAGCATTTT

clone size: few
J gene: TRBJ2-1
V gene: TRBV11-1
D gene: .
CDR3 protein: CASSLGQAVYNEQFF
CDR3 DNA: TGTGCCAGCAGCTTAGGACAGGCCGTCTACAATGAGCAGTTCTTC

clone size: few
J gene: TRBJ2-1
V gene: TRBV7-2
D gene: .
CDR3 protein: CASSLWGDEQFF
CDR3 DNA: TGTGCCAGCAGCCTATGGGGGGATGAGCAGTTCTTC

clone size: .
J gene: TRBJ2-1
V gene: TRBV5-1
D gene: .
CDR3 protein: CASSLVGRGYNEQFF
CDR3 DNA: TGCGCCAGCAGCTTGGTGGGCAGGGGTTACAATGAGCAGTTCTTC

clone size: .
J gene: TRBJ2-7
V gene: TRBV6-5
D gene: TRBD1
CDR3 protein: CASSTPGQGLNEQYF
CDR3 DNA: TGTGCCAGCAGCACCCCCGGACAGGGTCTCAACGAGCAGTACTTC

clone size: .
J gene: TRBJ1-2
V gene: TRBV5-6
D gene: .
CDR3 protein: CASSLGQNYGYTF
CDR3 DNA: TGTGCCAGCAGCTTGGGGCAGAACTATGGCTACACCTTC

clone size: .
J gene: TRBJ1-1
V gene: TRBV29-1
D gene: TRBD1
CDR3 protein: CSVDGQGIGTEAFF
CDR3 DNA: TGCAGCGTTGATGGACAGGGAATAGGCACTGAAGCTTTCTTT

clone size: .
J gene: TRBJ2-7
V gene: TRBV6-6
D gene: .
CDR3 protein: CASSTGGDYEQYF
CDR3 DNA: TGTGCCAGCAGTACAGGGGGGGACTACGAGCAGTACTTC

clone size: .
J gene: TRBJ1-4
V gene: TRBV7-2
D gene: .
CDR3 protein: CASSLHGTNEKLFF
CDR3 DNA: TGTGCCAGCAGCTTACACGGAACTAATGAAAAACTGTTTTTT

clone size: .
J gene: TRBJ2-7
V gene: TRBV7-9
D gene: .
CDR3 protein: CASSSEVRFNEQYF
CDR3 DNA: TGTGCCAGCAGCTCAGAGGTCCGGTTTAACGAGCAGTACTTC

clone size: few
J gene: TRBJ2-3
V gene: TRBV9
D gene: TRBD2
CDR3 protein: CASSTGTSGRASDTQYF
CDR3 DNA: TGTGCCAGCAGCACCGGGACTAGCGGGAGGGCCTCAGATACGCAGTATTTT

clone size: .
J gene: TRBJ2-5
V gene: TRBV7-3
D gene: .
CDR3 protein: CASSLSAGLQETQYF
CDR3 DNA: TGTGCCAGCAGCTTATCGGCGGGCCTCCAAGAGACCCAGTACTTC

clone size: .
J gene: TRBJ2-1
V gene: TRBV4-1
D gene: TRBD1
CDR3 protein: CASSPTGQGLNEQFF
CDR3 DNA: TGCGCCAGCAGCCCCACCGGACAGGGTCTGAATGAGCAGTTCTTC

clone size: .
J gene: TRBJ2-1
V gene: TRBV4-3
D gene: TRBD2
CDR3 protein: CASSQDWKRESYNEQFF
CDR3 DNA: TGCGCCAGCAGCCAAGATTGGAAGCGGGAGTCCTACAATGAGCAGTTCTTC

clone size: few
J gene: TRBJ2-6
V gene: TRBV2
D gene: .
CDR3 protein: CASTRRGSGANVLTF
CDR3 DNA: TGTGCCAGCACCAGACGGGGCTCTGGGGCCAACGTCCTGACTTTC

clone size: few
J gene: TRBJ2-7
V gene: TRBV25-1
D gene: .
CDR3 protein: CASSEAGAGYEQYF
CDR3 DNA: TGTGCCAGCAGTGAGGCAGGGGCTGGCTACGAGCAGTACTTC

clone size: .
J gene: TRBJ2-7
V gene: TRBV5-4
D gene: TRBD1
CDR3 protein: CASSRDRRYEQYF
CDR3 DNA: TGTGCCAGCAGCAGGGACAGGAGATACGAGCAGTACTTC

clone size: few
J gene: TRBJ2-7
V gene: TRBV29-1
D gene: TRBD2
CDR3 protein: CSVRTRLAGFEQYF
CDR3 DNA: TGCAGCGTTAGGACCCGACTAGCGGGATTCGAGCAGTACTTC

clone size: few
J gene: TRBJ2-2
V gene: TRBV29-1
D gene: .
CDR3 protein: CSALGHQNTGELFF
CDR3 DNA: TGCAGCGCCCTGGGACACCAGAACACCGGGGAGCTGTTTTTT

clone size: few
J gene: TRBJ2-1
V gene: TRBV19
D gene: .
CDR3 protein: CASSIDRGSYNEQFF
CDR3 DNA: TGTGCCAGTAGTATAGACAGGGGATCCTACAATGAGCAGTTCTTC

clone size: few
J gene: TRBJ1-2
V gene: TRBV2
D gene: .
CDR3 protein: CASLPVVFDGYTF
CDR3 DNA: TGTGCCAGCCTACCCGTAGTATTCGATGGCTACACCTTC

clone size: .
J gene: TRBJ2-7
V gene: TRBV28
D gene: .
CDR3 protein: CASSPRRGEQYF
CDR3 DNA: TGTGCCAGCAGCCCGCGGCGGGGCGAGCAGTACTTC

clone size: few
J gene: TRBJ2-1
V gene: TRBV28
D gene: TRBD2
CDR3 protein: CASSQGLAGWKQFF
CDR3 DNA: TGTGCCAGCAGTCAGGGACTAGCGGGGTGGAAGCAGTTCTTC

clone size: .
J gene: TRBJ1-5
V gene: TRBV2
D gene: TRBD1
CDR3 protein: CASSGQGAGQPQHF
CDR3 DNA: TGTGCCAGCAGTGGACAGGGGGCAGGACAGCCCCAGCATTTT

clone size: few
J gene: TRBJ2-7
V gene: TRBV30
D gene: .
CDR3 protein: CAWSVGTPYEQYF
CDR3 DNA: TGTGCCTGGAGTGTGGGGACACCCTACGAGCAGTACTTC

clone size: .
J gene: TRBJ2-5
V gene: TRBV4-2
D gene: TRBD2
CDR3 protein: CASSQGREGGETQYF
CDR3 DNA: TGTGCCAGCAGCCAAGGGCGGGAGGGCGGAGAGACCCAGTACTTC

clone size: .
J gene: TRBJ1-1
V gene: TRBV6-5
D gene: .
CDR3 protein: CASRLTRDRGTEAFF
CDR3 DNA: TGTGCCAGTAGGCTTACCCGGGATCGTGGGACTGAAGCTTTCTTT

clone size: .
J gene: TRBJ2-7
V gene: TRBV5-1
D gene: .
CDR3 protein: CASSLEADFGSYEQYF
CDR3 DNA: TGCGCCAGCAGCTTGGAGGCGGACTTTGGGTCCTACGAGCAGTACTTC

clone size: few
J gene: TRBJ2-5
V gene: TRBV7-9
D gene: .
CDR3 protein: CASSLVSDQETQYF
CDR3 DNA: TGTGCCAGCAGCTTAGTGTCCGACCAAGAGACCCAGTACTTC

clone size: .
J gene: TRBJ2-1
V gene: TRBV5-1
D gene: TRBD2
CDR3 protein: CASTPTLAGSYNEQFF
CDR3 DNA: TGCGCCAGCACCCCCACGCTAGCGGGATCTTACAATGAGCAGTTCTTC

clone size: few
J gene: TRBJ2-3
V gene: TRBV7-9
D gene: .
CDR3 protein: CASSLPSTDTQYF
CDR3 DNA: TGTGCCAGCAGCTTACCTAGCACAGATACGCAGTATTTT

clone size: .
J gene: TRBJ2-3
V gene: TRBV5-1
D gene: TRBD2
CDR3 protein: CASSFPSGTADTQYF
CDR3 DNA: TGCGCCAGCAGCTTTCCTAGCGGGACCGCAGATACGCAGTATTTT

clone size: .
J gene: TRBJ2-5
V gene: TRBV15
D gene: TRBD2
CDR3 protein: CATSRDHSSGKGETQYF
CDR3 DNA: TGTGCCACCAGCAGAGATCACAGTAGCGGGAAGGGAGAGACCCAGTACTTC

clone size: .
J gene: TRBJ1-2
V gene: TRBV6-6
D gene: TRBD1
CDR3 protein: CASRAGGDYGYTF
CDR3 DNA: TGTGCCAGCAGGGCAGGGGGCGACTATGGCTACACCTTC

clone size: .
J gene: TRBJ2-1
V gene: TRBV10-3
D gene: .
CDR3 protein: CAISGLVGYNEQFF
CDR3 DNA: TGTGCCATCAGTGGACTAGTCGGGTACAATGAGCAGTTCTTC

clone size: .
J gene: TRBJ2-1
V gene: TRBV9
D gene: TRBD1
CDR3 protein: CASSVVDRGHEQFF
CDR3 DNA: TGTGCCAGCAGCGTAGTGGACAGGGGACATGAGCAGTTCTTC

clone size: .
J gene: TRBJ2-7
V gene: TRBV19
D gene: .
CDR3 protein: CASSVHRETGYEQYF
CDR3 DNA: TGTGCCAGTAGTGTCCACAGGGAAACAGGCTACGAGCAGTACTTC

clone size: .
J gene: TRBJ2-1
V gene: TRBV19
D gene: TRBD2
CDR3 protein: CASSILAGSSYNEQFF
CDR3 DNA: TGTGCCAGTAGTATACTAGCGGGCAGCTCCTACAATGAGCAGTTCTTC

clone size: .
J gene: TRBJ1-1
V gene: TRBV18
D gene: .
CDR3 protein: CASSPETTGMNTEAFF
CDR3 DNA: TGTGCCAGCTCACCCGAAACCACAGGGATGAACACTGAAGCTTTCTTT

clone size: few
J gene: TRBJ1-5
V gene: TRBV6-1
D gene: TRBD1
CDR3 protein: CASRNRGDQPQHF
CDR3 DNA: TGTGCCAGCAGGAACAGGGGGGATCAGCCCCAGCATTTT

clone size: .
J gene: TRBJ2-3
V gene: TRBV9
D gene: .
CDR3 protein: CASSVGVGIGTDTQYF
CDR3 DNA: TGTGCCAGCAGCGTAGGGGTCGGGATTGGCACAGATACGCAGTATTTT

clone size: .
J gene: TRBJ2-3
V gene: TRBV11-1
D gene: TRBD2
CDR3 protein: CASSSLAAVLSDTQYF
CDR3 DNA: TGTGCCAGCAGCTCCCTAGCGGCAGTACTGTCAGATACGCAGTATTTT

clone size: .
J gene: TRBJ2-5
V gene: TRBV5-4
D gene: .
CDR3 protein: CASSLVSGQETQYF
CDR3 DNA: TGTGCCAGCAGCCTTGTAAGCGGACAAGAGACCCAGTACTTC

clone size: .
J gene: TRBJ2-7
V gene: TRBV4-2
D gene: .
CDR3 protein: CASSQERDPMDEQYF
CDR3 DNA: TGTGCCAGCAGCCAAGAGCGGGACCCGATGGACGAGCAGTACTTC

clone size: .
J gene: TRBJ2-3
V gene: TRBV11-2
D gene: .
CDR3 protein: CASSPPLSTDTQYF
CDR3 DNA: TGTGCCAGCAGCCCGCCCCTAAGTACAGATACGCAGTATTTT

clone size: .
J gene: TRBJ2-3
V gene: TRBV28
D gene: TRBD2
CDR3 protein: CASSSRTGLAGADTQYF
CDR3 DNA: TGTGCCAGCAGTTCTCGGACTGGACTAGCGGGAGCAGATACGCAGTATTTT

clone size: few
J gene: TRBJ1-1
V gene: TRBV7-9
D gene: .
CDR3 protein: CASSLSETAPEAFF
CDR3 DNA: TGTGCCAGCAGCTTATCGGAGACAGCGCCTGAAGCTTTCTTT

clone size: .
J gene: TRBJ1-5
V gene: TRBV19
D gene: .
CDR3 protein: CASNMEGNQPQHF
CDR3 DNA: TGTGCCAGTAATATGGAGGGGAATCAGCCCCAGCATTTT